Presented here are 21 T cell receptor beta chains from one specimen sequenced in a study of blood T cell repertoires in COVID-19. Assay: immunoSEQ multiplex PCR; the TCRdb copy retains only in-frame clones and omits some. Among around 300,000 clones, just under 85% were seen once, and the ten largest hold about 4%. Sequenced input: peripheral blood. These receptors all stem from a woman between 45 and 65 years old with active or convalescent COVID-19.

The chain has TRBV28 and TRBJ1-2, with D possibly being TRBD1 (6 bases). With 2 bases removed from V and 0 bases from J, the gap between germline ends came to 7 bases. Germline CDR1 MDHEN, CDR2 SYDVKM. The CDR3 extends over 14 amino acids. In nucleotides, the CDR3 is TGTGCCAGCAGTTTAACAGGGCCTAACTATGGCTACACCTTC. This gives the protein CASSLTGPNYGYTF.

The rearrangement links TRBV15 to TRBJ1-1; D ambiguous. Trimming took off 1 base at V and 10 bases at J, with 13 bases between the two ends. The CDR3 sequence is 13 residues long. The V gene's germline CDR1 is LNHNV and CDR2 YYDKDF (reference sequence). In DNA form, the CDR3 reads TGTGCCACCAGCAGAGGGCGGGCTCCCCGAGCTTTCTTT. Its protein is CATSRGRAPRAFF.

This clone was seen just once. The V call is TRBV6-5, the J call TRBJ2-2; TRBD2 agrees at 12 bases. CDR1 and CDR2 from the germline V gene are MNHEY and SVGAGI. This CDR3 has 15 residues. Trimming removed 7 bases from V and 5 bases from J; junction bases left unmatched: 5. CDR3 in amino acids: CASIALAGGTGELFF. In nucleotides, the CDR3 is TGTGCCAGCATCGCACTAGCGGGAGGTACCGGGGAGCTGTTTTTT.

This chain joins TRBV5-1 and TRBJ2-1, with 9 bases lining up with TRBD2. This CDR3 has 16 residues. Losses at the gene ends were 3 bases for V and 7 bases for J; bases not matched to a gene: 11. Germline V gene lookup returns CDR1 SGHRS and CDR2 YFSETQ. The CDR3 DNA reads TGCGCCAGCAGCTCCTCCTTTAGCGGGAGCCGTAATGAGCAGTTCTTC. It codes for CASSSSFSGSRNEQFF.

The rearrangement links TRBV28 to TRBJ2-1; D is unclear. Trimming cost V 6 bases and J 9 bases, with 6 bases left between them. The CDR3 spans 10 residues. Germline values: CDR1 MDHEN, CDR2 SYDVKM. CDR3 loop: CASRGVEQFF. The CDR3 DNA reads TGTGCCAGCAGAGGAGTTGAGCAGTTCTTC. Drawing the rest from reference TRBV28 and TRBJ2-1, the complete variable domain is DVKVTQSSRYLVKRTGEKVFLECVQDMDHENMFWYRQDPGLGLRLIYFSYDVKMKEKGDIPEGYSVSREKKERFSLILESASTNQTSMYLCASRGVEQFFGPGTRLTVL.

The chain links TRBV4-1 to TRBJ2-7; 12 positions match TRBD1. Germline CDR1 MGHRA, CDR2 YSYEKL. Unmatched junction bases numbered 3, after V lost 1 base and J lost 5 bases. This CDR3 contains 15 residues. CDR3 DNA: TGCGCCAGCAGCCAAGGAGGGACAGGGGGCGACGAGCAGTACTTC. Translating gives CASSQGGTGGDEQYF.

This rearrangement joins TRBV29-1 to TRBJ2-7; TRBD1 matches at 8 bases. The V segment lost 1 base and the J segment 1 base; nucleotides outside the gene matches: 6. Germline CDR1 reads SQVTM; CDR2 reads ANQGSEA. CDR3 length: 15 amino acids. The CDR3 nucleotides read TGCAGCGTTGAAGGTCAGACAGGGGCGTCCTACGAGCAGTACTTC. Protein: CSVEGQTGASYEQYF.

CDR3 residues: CATSDPRQGCEKLFF. CDR3 nucleotides: TGTGCCACCAGTGATCCGAGACAGGGGTGTGAAAAACTGTTTTTT. V and J are TRBV24-1 and TRBJ1-4, with TRBD1 matching 8 bases. V dropped 3 bases and J dropped 7; count of bases not matched to a gene: 6. This CDR3 spans 15 amino acids. Germline V gene lookup returns CDR1 KGHDR and CDR2 SFDVKD.

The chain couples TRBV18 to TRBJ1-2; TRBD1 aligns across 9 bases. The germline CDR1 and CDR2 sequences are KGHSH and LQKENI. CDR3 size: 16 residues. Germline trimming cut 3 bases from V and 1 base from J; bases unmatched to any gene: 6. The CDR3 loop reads CASSPGTGLNNYGYTF. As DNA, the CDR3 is TGTGCCAGCTCACCCGGGACAGGGTTAAATAACTATGGCTACACCTTC.

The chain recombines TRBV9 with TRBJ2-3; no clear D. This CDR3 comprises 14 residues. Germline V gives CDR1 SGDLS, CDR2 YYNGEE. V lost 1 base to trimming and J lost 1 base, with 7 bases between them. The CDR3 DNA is TGTGCCAGCAGCGTACCGCTAGGCACAGATACGCAGTATTTT. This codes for CASSVPLGTDTQYF. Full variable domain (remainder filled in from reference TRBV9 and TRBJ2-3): DSGVTQTPKHLITATGQRVTLRCSPRSGDLSVYWYQQSLDQGLQFLIQYYNGEERAKGNILERFSAQQFPDLHSELNLSSLELGDSALYFCASSVPLGTDTQYFGPGTRLTVL.

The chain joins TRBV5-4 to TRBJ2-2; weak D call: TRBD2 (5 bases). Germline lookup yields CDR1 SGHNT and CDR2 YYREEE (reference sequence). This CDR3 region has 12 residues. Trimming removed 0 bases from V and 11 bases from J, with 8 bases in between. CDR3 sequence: CASSLDGVELFF. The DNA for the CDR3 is TGTGCCAGCAGCTTGGACGGGGTCGAGCTGTTTTTT.

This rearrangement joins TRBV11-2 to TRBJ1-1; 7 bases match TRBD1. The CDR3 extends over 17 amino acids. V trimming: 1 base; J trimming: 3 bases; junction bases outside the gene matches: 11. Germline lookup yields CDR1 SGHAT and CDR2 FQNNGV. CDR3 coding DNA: TGTGCCAGCAGCTTAGGGGGTTACAGGGGACGGCACACTGAAGCTTTCTTT. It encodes CASSLGGYRGRHTEAFF.

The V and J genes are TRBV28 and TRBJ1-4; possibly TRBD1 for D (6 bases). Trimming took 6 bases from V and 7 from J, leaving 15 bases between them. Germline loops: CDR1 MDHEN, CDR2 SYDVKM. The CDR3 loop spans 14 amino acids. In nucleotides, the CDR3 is TGTGCCAGCAGCCTGGCAGGGGATGGTGAAAAACTGTTTTTT. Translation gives CASSLAGDGEKLFF.

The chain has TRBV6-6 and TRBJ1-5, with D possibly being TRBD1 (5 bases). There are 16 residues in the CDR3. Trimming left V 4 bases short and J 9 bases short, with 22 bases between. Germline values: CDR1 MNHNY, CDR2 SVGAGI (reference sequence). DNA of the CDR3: TGTGCCAGCAGTTCTAACGGGGGAGTCGGACCCCCGCCCCAGCATTTT. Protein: CASSSNGGVGPPPQHF.

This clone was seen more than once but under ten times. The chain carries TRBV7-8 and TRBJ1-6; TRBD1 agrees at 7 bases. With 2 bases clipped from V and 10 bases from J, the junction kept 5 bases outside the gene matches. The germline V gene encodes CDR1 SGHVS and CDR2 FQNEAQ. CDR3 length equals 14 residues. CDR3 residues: CASSLIGGRSPLHF. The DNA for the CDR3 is TGTGCCAGCAGCTTAATAGGGGGCAGGTCACCCCTCCACTTT.

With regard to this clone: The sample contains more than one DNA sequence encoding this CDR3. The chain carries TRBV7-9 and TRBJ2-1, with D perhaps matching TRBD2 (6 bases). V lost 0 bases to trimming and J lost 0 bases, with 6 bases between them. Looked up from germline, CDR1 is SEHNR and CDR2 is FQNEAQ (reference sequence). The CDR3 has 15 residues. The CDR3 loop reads CASSLAGSSYNEQFF. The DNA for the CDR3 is TGTGCCAGCAGCTTAGCCGGGAGCTCCTACAATGAGCAGTTCTTC.

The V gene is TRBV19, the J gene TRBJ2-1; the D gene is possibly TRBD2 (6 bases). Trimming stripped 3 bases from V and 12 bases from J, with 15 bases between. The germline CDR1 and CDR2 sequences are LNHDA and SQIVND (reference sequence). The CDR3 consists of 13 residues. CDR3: CASSMLGGSGQFF. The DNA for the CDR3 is TGTGCCAGTAGTATGCTTGGGGGGAGCGGGCAGTTCTTC.

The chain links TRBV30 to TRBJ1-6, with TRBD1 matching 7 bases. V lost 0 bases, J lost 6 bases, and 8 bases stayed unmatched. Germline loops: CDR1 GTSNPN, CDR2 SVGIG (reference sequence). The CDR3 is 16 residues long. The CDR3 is CAWSVRASGGNSPLHF. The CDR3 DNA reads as TGTGCCTGGAGTGTACGGGCGTCAGGGGGTAATTCACCCCTCCACTTT.

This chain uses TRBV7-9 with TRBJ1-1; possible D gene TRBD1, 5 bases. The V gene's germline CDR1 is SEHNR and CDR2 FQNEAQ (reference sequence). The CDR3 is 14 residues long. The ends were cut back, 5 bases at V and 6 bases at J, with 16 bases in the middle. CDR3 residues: CASSGERQGAEAFF. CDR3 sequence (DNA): TGTGCCAGCAGCGGCGAACGTCAGGGTGCTGAAGCTTTCTTT.

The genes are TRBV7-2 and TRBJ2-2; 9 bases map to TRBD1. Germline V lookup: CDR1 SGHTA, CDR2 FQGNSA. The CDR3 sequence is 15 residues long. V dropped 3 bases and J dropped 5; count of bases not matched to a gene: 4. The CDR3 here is CASSLWDRATGELFF. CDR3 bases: TGTGCCAGCAGCTTGTGGGACAGGGCTACCGGGGAGCTGTTTTTT.

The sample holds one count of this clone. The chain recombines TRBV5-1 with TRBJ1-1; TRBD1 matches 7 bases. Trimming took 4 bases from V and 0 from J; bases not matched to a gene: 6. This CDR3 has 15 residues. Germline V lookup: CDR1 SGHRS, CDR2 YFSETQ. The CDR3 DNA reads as TGCGCCAGCAGCCGCACGGGACAGATGAACACTGAAGCTTTCTTT. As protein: CASSRTGQMNTEAFF. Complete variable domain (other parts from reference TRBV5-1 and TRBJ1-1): KAGVTQTPRYLIKTRGQQVTLSCSPISGHRSVSWYQQTPGQGLQFLFEYFSETQRNKGNFPGRFSGRQFSNSRSEMNVSTLELGDSALYLCASSRTGQMNTEAFFGQGTRLTVV.